These T cell receptor beta chains were read from a single sample in a study of Graves' ophthalmopathy and Graves' hyperthyroidism. In TCRdb, the multiplex PCR reads were re-called with MiXCR into one record per CDR3 protein. Among 260,000 or so distinct CDR3 sequences, roughly 50% were seen once, and the ten largest hold around 47%. Sequencing was done on a sample of peripheral blood. The receptors here all came from an adult man with Graves' ophthalmopathy. The CDR3 runs from the conserved cysteine through the conserved F or W. Each record gives: J gene, V gene, D gene, clone size, CDR3 length, CDR3 DNA, CDR3 protein. A D gene is named only where the DNA matches it firmly. Some rows have no size entry. The others give once, few or many, or a class for an expanded clone.

TRBJ1-1 | TRBV20-1 | - | - | 13 | TGCAGTGCTAGACCCAGCCCAATGGATGAAGCTTTCTTT | CSARPSPMDEAFF
TRBJ2-5 | TRBV7-2 | - | - | 13 | TGTGCCAGCGGCCCAGCGGTCAATCAGCCCCAGTACTTC | CASGPAVNQPQYF
TRBJ2-7 | TRBV10-3 | - | many | 11 | TGTGCCATCAGTGTCGGGGCTGAGCAGTACTTC | CAISVGAEQYF
TRBJ2-7 | TRBV28 | - | - | 13 | TGTGCCAGCAGTCCCCTGTGGCGTTACGAGCAGTACTTC | CASSPLWRYEQYF
TRBJ2-5 | TRBV20-1 | - | - | 15 | TGCAGTGCTCCGGACTACTCCCCGTTCCAAGAGACCCAGTACTTC | CSAPDYSPFQETQYF
TRBJ1-5 | TRBV12-3/TRBV12-4 | - | - | 15 | TGTGCCAGCAGTTTAGTCGGACAGCCCAATCAGCCCCAGCATTTT | CASSLVGQPNQPQHF
TRBJ2-7 | TRBV12-3/TRBV12-4 | - | - | 15 | TGTGCCAGCAGTGATGCGGCAGGGAGACGGAACGAGCAGTACTTC | CASSDAAGRRNEQYF
TRBJ2-2 | TRBV9 | - | few | 15 | TGTGCCAGCAGCGTAGGTGCTCCGAACACCGGGGAGCTGTTTTTT | CASSVGAPNTGELFF
TRBJ1-5 | TRBV20-1 | - | - | 14 | TGCAGTGCCCGGACGGAATATAGCAATCAGCCCCAGCATTTT | CSARTEYSNQPQHF
TRBJ2-7 | TRBV29-1 | - | many | 10 | TGCAGCGTGGCCAACGACGAGCAGTACTTC | CSVANDEQYF
TRBJ1-2 | TRBV10-3 | - | - | 15 | TGTGCCATCAGAACTACGGGGGAATTCCACTATGGCTACACCTTC | CAIRTTGEFHYGYTF
TRBJ1-4 | TRBV5-1 | - | - | 15 | TGCGCCAGCAGCTTGGGGGGTGTTTCTAATGAAAAACTGTTTTTT | CASSLGGVSNEKLFF
TRBJ2-7 | TRBV20-1 | - | - | 11 | TGCAGTGCTAAGAGCTCCTACGAGCAGTACTTC | CSAKSSYEQYF
TRBJ1-1 | TRBV6-1 | - | - | 15 | TGTGCCAGCAGACCGGGACACTGGGCGAACACTGAAGCTTTCTTT | CASRPGHWANTEAFF
TRBJ2-7 | TRBV7-9 | TRBD2 | - | 17 | TGTGCCAGCAGCTTAGGGCCGGGACTAGCGCTAACCTACGAGCAGTACTTC | CASSLGPGLALTYEQYF
TRBJ1-1 | TRBV5-5 | - | few | 14 | TGTGCCAGCAGCGGGGGGGGGCCGAGCACTGAAGCTTTCTTT | CASSGGGPSTEAFF
TRBJ2-5 | TRBV20-1 | - | few | 11 | TGCAGCGGGCGGGGGCCAGAGACCCAGTACTTC | CSGRGPETQYF
TRBJ2-7 | TRBV20-1 | - | few | 11 | TGCAGTGCTAAAAGGGTATCCGAGCAGTACTTC | CSAKRVSEQYF
TRBJ2-7 | TRBV7-9 | - | - | 16 | TGTGCCAGCAGCTTAAAAAGGGGACCTTACTCCTACGAGCAGTACTTC | CASSLKRGPYSYEQYF
TRBJ2-4 | TRBV20-1 | TRBD2 | - | 15 | TGCACCAGCGGGGGCGGTGCGCAAAAGGGGAACATTCAGTACTTC | CTSGGGAQKGNIQYF
TRBJ2-7 | TRBV29-1 | TRBD2 | few | 13 | TGCAGCGTTGGTCTTCTCGCCGGGGGGGAGCAGTACTTC | CSVGLLAGGEQYF
TRBJ1-2 | TRBV9 | TRBD1 | - | 14 | TGTGCCAGCAGCACGACGACAGGGGGCTATGGCTACACCTTC | CASSTTTGGYGYTF
TRBJ1-2 | TRBV6-5 | TRBD1 | - | 16 | TGTGCCAGCACCCGAGTGCAGCTCCAGGGGGGAAGAGGCTACACCTTC | CASTRVQLQGGRGYTF
TRBJ1-1 | TRBV12-3/TRBV12-4 | TRBD1 | - | 14 | TGTGCCAGCACCCTCGGACAGGCTAACACTGAAGCTTTCTTT | CASTLGQANTEAFF
TRBJ2-7 | TRBV7-2 | - | - | 14 | TGTGCCAGCAGGATCGGACGGAGCTCCTACGAGCAGTACTTC | CASRIGRSSYEQYF
TRBJ2-7 | TRBV10-3 | - | - | 12 | TGTGCCATGGGACGGTCCTCCTACGAGCAGTACTTC | CAMGRSSYEQYF
TRBJ2-7 | TRBV2 | - | - | 11 | TGTGCCAGCAGTGTCGACAGGGAGCAGTACTTC | CASSVDREQYF
TRBJ1-2 | TRBV7-9 | - | - | 16 | TGTGCCAGCAGCTTTGACGGCGGACGGAGAAACTATGGCTACACCTTC | CASSFDGGRRNYGYTF
TRBJ1-5 | TRBV28 | - | once | 15 | TGTGCCAGCAGTTTTTGGGGGGCGTCAAATCAGCCCCAGCGTTTT | CASSFWGASNQPQRF
TRBJ1-1 | TRBV19 | - | - | 14 | TGTGCCAGTAGTGTCACCACAGGGAACACTGAAGCTTTCTTT | CASSVTTGNTEAFF
TRBJ2-2 | TRBV9 | - | - | 14 | TGTGCCAGCAGCCCCGGACAGAACACCGGGGAGCCGTTTTTT | CASSPGQNTGEPFF
TRBJ1-2 | TRBV3-1 | - | few | 12 | TGTGCCAGCAGCCAGCAAAACTATGGCTACACCTTC | CASSQQNYGYTF
TRBJ2-7 | TRBV7-3 | TRBD2 | - | 15 | TGTGCCAGCAGCTTATCTAGCGGGAGCCCCTACGAGCAGTACTTC | CASSLSSGSPYEQYF
TRBJ1-5 | TRBV12-3/TRBV12-4 | TRBD1 | once | 17 | TGTGCCAGCAGCCGACGGACAGGGACAGATAGCAATCAGCCCCAGCATTTT | CASSRRTGTDSNQPQHF
TRBJ2-5 | TRBV2 | - | - | 12 | TGTGCCAGCAACGGGGGCAGGGAGACCCAGTACTTC | CASNGGRETQYF
TRBJ2-7 | TRBV2 | - | - | 14 | TGTGCCAGCACCAAAAGCAGTTTTGCCTACGAACAGTACTTC | CASTKSSFAYEQYF
TRBJ1-5 | TRBV24-1 | - | - | 16 | TGTGCCAGCTCACCGGGGCTGACTGCCTCCAATCAGCCCCAGCATTTT | CASSPGLTASNQPQHF
TRBJ1-1 | TRBV7-2 | - | few | 15 | TGTGCCAGCAGCTTAGATCAGGGGTGGAACACTGAAGCTTTCTTT | CASSLDQGWNTEAFF
TRBJ2-2 | TRBV14 | - | - | 20 | - | CASSPREGASYEQYFGELFF
TRBJ2-6 | TRBV12-3/TRBV12-4 | - | - | 16 | TGTGCCAGCAGGGGCTTAGTTGGCTCTGGGGCCAACGTCCTGACTTTC | CASRGLVGSGANVLTF
TRBJ1-2 | TRBV7-6 | - | few | 13 | TGTGCCAGCAGCTTACAATTGGGGAATGGCTACACCTTC | CASSLQLGNGYTF
TRBJ1-5 | TRBV12-3/TRBV12-4 | TRBD1 | - | 15 | TGTGCCAGCAGCGGGGACAGGGGGCTCGATCAGCCCCAGCATTTT | CASSGDRGLDQPQHF
TRBJ1-1 | TRBV10-2 | - | - | 19 | TGTGCCAGCAGTCCCGCCGCTGCCACGCTACCATTCAGGGGAAGAGTAGCTTTCTTT | CASSPAAATLPFRGRVAFF
TRBJ1-1 | TRBV3-1 | - | - | 17 | TGTGCCAGCAGCCAAGAGATTTGGGGTTTGGAAAACACTGAAGCTTTCTTT | CASSQEIWGLENTEAFF